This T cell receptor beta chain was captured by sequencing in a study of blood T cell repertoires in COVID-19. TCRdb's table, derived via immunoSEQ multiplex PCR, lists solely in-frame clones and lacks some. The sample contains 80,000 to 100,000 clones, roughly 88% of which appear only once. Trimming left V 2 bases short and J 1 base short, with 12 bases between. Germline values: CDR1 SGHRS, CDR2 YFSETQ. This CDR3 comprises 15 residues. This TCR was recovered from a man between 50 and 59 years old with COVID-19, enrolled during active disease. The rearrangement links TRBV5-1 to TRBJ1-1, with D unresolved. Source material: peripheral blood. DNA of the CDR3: TGCGCCAGCAGCTTACCCGGGTTCAAGAACACTGAAGCTTTCTTT. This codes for CASSLPGFKNTEAFF.